These 2 T cell receptor beta chains came from one sample sequenced in a study of control samples from healthy donors and cancer patients. TCRdb's copy holds only in-frame clones and misses some; the assay was immunoSEQ multiplex PCR. The sample lists roughly 130,000 clones; about 91% were seen once. The source material was blood. The receptors derive from a man between 18 and 29 years old in good health.

V gene TRBV7-2 combines with J gene TRBJ1-3; TRBD1 matches 9 bases. The V gene's germline CDR1 is SGHTA and CDR2 FQGNSA. This CDR3 is built from 16 residues. The junction had 5 bases not matched to a gene; V was cut back by 5 bases and J by 0 bases. Here the CDR3 reads CASSVDRGNSGNTIYF. The CDR3 coding sequence is TGTGCCAGCAGCGTAGACAGGGGGAACTCTGGAAACACCATATATTTT. Complete variable domain (other parts from reference TRBV7-2 and TRBJ1-3): GAGVSQSPSNKVTEKGKDVELRCDPISGHTALYWYRQSLGQGLEFLIYFQGNSAPDKSGLPSDRFSAERTGGSVSTLTIQRTQQEDSAVYLCASSVDRGNSGNTIYFGEGSWLTVV.

In its sample, this clone was seen once. The chain uses TRBV6-5 and TRBJ1-1; no firm D call. The CDR3 covers 14 residues. Germline lookup yields CDR1 MNHEY and CDR2 SVGAGI. V was pared by 2 bases and J by 7 bases, with 14 bases between. The CDR3 loop is CASSYRRAHHEAFF. In nucleotides, the CDR3 is TGTGCCAGCAGTTACCGCCGCGCTCACCATGAAGCTTTCTTT.